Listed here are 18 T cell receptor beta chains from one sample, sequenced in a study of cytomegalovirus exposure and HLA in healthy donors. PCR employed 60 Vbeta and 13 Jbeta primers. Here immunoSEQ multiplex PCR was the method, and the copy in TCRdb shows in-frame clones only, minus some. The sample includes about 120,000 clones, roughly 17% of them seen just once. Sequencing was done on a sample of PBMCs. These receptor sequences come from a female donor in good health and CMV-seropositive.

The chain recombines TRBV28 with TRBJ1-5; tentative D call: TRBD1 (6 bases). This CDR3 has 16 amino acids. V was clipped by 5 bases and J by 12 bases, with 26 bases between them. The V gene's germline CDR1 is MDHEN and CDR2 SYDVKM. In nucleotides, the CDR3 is TGTGCCAGCAGTACCGGATCAAGCCGGGACAAGCATCACCAGCATTTT. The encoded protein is CASSTGSSRDKHHQHF. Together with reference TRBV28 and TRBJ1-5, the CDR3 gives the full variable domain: DVKVTQSSRYLVKRTGEKVFLECVQDMDHENMFWYRQDPGLGLRLIYFSYDVKMKEKGDIPEGYSVSREKKERFSLILESASTNQTSMYLCASSTGSSRDKHHQHFGDGTRLSIL.

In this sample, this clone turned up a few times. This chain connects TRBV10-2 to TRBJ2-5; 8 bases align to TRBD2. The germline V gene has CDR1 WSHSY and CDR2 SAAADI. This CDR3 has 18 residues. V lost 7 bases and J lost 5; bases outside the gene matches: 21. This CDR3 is CASMGGRSGVTAYETQYF. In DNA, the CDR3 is TGCGCCAGCATGGGGGGGCGTAGCGGGGTCACGGCATATGAGACCCAGTACTTC.

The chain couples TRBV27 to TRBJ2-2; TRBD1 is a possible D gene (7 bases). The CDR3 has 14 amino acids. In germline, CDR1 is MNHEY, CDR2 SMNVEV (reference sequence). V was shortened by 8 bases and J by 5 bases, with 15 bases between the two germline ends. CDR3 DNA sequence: TGTGCCAGCCAGGGGGGAGTGGGTACCGGGGAGCTGTTTTTT. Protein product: CASQGGVGTGELFF.

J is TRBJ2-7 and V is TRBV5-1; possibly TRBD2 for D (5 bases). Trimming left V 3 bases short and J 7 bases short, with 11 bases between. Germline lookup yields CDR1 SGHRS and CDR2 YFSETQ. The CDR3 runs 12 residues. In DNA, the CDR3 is TGCGCCAGCAGCTCCGTAGCGAGTGAGCAGTACTTC. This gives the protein CASSSVASEQYF.

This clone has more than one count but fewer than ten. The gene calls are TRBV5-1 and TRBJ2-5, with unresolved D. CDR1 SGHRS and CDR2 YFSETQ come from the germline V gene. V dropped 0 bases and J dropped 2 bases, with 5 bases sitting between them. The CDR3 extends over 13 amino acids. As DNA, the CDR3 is TGCGCCAGCAGCTTGGCCCCTCAAGAGACCCAGTACTTC. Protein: CASSLAPQETQYF.

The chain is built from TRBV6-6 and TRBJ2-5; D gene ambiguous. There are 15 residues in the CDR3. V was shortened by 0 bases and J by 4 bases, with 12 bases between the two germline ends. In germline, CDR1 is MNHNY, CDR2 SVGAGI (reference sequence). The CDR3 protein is CASSYSHVRGETQYF. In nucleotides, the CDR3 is TGTGCCAGCAGTTACTCTCATGTAAGAGGAGAGACCCAGTACTTC.

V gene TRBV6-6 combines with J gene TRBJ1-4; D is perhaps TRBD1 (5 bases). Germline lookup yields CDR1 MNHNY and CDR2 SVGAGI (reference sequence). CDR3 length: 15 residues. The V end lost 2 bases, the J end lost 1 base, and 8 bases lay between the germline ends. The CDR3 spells CASSYLGGTNEKLFF. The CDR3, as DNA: TGTGCCAGCAGTTACCTCGGGGGAACTAATGAAAAACTGTTTTTT.

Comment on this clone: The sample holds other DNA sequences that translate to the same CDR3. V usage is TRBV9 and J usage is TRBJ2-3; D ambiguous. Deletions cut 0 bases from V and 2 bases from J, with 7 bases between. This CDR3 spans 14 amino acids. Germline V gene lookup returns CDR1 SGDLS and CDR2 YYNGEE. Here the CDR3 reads CASSVVGVTDTQYF. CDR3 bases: TGTGCCAGCAGCGTAGTAGGAGTCACAGATACGCAGTATTTT.

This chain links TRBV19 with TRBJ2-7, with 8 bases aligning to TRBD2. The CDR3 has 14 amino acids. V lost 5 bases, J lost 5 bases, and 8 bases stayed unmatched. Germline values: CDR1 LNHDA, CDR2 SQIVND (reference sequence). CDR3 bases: TGTGCCAGTAGTTACAGACTAGCGCGCGACGAGCAGTACTTC. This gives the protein CASSYRLARDEQYF.

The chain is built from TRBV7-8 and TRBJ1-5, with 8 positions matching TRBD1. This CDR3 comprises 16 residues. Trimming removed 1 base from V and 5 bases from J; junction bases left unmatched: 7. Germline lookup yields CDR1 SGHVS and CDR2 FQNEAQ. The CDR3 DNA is TGTGCCAGCAGCTTAGAGCCAGGGGGCGTCTATCAGCCCCAGCATTTT. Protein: CASSLEPGGVYQPQHF.

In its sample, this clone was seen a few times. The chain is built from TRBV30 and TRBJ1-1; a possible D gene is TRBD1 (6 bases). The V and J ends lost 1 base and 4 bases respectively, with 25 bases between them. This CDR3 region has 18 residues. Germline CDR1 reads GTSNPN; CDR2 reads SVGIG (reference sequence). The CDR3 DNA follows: TGTGCCTGGAGTGCCCCGCTGGGACACCCTCAGGGGACCACTGAAGCTTTCTTT. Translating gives CAWSAPLGHPQGTTEAFF.

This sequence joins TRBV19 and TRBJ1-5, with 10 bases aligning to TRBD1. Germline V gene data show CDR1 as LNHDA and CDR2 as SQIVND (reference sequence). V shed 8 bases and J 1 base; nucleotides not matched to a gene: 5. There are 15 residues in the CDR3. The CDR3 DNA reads TGTGCCAGTGGGACAGGGGCTCTAAGCAATCAGCCCCAGCATTTT. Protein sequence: CASGTGALSNQPQHF.

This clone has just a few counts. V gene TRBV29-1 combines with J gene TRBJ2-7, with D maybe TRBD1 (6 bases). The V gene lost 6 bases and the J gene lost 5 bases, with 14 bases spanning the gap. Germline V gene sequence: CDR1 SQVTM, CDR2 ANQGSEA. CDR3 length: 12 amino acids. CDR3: CSVLLDRNEQYF. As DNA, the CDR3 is TGCAGCGTCCTTCTCGACAGGAACGAGCAGTACTTC.

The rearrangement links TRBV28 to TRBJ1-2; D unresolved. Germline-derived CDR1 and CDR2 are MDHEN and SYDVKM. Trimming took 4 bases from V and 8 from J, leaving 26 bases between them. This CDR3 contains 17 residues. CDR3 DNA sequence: TGTGCCAGCAGTTGGCAGGTCAGGTTGGCGCCTGACGGCGGCTACACCTTC. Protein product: CASSWQVRLAPDGGYTF.

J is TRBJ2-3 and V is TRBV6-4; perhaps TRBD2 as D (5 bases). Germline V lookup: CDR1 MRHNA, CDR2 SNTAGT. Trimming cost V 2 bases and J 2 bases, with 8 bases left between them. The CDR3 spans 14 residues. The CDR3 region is CASSDGSHTDTQYF. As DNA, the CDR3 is TGTGCCAGCAGTGACGGGAGTCACACAGATACGCAGTATTTT.

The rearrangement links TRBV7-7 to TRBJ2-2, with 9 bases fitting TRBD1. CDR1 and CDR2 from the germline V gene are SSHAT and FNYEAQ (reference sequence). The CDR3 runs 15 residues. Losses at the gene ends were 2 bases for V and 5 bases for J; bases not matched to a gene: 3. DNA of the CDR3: TGTGCCAGCAGCTTAAACAGGGGGCCAACCGGGGAGCTGTTTTTT. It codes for CASSLNRGPTGELFF.

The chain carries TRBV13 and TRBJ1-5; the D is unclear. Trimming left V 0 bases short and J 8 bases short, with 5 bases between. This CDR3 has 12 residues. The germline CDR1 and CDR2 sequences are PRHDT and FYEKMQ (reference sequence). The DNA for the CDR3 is TGTGCCAGCAGCTTAGGCTCCGAGCCCCAGCATTTT. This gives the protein CASSLGSEPQHF.

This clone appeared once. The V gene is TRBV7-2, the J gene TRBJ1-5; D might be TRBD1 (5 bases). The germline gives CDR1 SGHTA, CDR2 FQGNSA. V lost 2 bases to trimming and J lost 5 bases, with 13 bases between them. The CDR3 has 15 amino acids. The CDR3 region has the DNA TGTGCCAGCAGCTTAATGCAGGGTGGATATCAGCCCCAGCATTTT. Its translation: CASSLMQGGYQPQHF.